This T cell receptor beta chain was documented in a study of shared clonotypes between healthy human individuals. Assay used: immunoSEQ multiplex PCR; TCRdb lists only in-frame clones, some missing. The sample shows 2 million to 3 million clones, 93% of them seen only once. The germline CDR1 and CDR2 sequences are MGHRA and YSYEKL. The CDR3 loop spans 14 amino acids. The count of this clone is one. This TCR derives from a man in his late teens or twenties in good health. Some clones in this sample may be carry-over from other donors' samples. This chain joins TRBV4-1 and TRBJ2-5; 7 bases map to TRBD1. The DNA end is more similar to TRBJ2-7, so the J call may be wrong. Sequencing input: naive CD4+ T cells from PBMCs. The subset: CD45RA+ positively selected. The CDR3 loop reads CASSLRDSGYEQYF. The CDR3 DNA reads as TGCGCCAGCAGCCTACGGGACAGTGGCTACGAGCAGTACTTC.